This is a list of T cell receptor beta chains from one sample in a study of cytomegalovirus exposure and HLA in healthy donors. This table comes from immunoSEQ multiplex PCR, and its TCRdb copy is limited to in-frame clones, with some not included. The sample records over 150,000 clones, 80% to 90% being singletons. The specimen was PBMCs. The receptors originated from a young woman in good health and CMV-seronegative. Both conserved end residues are part of each CDR3. The D gene is left open where the match is weak. The size entry is marked missing in some rows and otherwise reads once, few, many or a size class.

CASSLTGTDEQFF,TGTGCCAGCAGCTTAACGGGTACCGATGAGCAGTTCTTC,TRBJ2-1,.,.,TRBV7-2
CASSFWEIDGYTF,TGCGCCAGCAGCTTCTGGGAAATTGATGGCTACACCTTC,TRBJ1-2,.,.,TRBV5-1
CASSFMTSVETQYF,TGTGCCAGCAGCTTTATGACTAGCGTGGAGACCCAGTACTTC,TRBJ2-5,TRBD2,.,TRBV7-6
CASSAQRGYTYEQYF,TGTGCCAGCAGCGCCCAGCGGGGTTATACCTACGAGCAGTACTTC,TRBJ2-7,TRBD2,.,TRBV7-2
CASSQEQGVQPQHF,TGTGCCAGCAGCCAAGAACAGGGTGTTCAGCCCCAGCATTTT,TRBJ1-5,.,.,TRBV4-2
CASSFDRATYNEQFF,TGTGCCAGCAGCTTTGACAGGGCGACCTACAATGAGCAGTTCTTC,TRBJ2-1,TRBD1,.,TRBV5-4
CASSQAHSSYEQYF,TGCGCCAGCAGCCAAGCCCACAGCTCCTACGAGCAGTACTTC,TRBJ2-7,.,.,TRBV4-1
CASSFQGTNTEAFF,TGTGCCAGCAGTTTTCAGGGGACTAACACTGAAGCTTTCTTT,TRBJ1-1,.,once,TRBV27
CASSAGTGGNQPQHF,TGTGCCAGCAGCGCCGGGACAGGGGGCAATCAGCCCCAGCATTTT,TRBJ1-5,TRBD1,.,TRBV9
CASSFVGTYNEQFF,TGTGCCAGCAGCTTTGTGGGTACCTACAATGAGCAGTTCTTC,TRBJ2-1,.,.,TRBV7-3